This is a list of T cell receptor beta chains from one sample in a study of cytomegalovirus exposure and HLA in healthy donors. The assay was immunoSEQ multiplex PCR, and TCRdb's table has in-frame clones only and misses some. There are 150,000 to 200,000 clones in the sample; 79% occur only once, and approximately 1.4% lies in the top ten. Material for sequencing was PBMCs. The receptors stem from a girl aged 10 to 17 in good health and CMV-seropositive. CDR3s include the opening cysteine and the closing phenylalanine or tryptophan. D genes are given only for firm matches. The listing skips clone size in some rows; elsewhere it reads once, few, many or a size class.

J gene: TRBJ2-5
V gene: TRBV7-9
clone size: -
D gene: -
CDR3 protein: CASSSQETQYF
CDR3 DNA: TGTGCCAGCAGCTCACAAGAGACCCAGTACTTC

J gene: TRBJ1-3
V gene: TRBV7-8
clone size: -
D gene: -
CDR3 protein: CASSSDHRGSGNTIYF
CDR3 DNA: TGTGCCAGCAGCTCCGACCATCGGGGGAGTGGAAACACCATATATTTT

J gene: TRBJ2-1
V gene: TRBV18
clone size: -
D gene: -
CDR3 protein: CASSPYNNEQFF
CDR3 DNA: TGTGCCAGCTCACCTTACAACAATGAGCAGTTCTTC

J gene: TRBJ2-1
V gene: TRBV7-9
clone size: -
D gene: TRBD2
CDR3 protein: CASSLIFLAGHNEQFF
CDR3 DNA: TGTGCCAGCAGCCTTATCTTCCTAGCGGGGCACAATGAGCAGTTCTTC

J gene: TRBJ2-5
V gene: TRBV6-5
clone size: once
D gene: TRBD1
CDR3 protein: CASNRGTAQYF
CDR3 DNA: TGTGCCAGTAACAGGGGAACGGCCCAGTACTTC

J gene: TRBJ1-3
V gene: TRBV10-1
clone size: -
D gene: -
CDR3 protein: CASSLRGSGNTIYF
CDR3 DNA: TGCGCCAGCAGCCTCAGGGGCTCTGGAAACACCATATATTTT

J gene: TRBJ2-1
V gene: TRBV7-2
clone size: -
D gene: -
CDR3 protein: CASSLALPAPPGRGSYNEQFF
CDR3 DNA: TGTGCCAGCAGCTTAGCCCTTCCAGCCCCCCCCGGACGGGGATCGTACAATGAGCAGTTCTTC

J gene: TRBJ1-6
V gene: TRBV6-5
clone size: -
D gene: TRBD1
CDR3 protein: CASSEQGQANSPLHF
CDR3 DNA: TGTGCCAGCAGCGAACAGGGGCAGGCAAATTCACCCCTCCACTTT

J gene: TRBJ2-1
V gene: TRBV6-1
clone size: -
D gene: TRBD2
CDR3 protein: CASSDAAGGSNEQFF
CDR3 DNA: TGTGCCAGCAGTGATGCAGCGGGGGGATCAAATGAGCAGTTCTTC

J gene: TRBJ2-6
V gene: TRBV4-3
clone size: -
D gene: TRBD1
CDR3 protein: CASSQGQGLVAGANVLTF
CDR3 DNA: TGCGCCAGCAGCCAAGGACAGGGTTTAGTTGCTGGGGCCAACGTCCTGACTTTC

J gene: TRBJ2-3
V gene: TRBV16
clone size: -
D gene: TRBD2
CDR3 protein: CASSQSTVPSGGGTDTQYF
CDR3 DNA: TGTGCCAGCAGCCAATCCACAGTTCCCAGCGGGGGAGGGACAGATACGCAGTATTTT

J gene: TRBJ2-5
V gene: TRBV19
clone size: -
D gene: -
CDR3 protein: CASSIDGATQETQYF
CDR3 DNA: TGTGCCAGCAGTATAGATGGAGCGACGCAAGAGACCCAGTACTTC

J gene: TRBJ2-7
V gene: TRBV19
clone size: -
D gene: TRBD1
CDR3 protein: CATSGQGAHEQYF
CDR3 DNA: TGTGCCACCTCCGGACAGGGCGCCCACGAGCAGTACTTC

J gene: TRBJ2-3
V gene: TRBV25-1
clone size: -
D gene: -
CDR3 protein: CASSESQPTDTQYF
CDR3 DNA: TGTGCCAGCAGTGAATCACAGCCAACAGATACGCAGTATTTT

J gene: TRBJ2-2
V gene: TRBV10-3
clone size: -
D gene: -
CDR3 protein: CAISGSFSGLPFANTGELFF
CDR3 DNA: TGTGCCATCAGTGGTTCTTTTTCGGGACTCCCGTTCGCGAACACCGGGGAGCTGTTTTTT

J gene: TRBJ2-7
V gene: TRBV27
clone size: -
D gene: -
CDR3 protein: CASSNSAYEQYF
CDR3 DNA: TGTGCCAGCAGCAATAGCGCCTACGAGCAGTACTTC

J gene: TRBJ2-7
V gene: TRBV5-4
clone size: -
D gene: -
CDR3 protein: CASSYPSDYEQYF
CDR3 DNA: TGTGCCAGCAGTTACCCTAGCGACTACGAGCAGTACTTC

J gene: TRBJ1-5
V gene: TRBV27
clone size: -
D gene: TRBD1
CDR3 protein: CASSPGQVSNQPQHF
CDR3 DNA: TGTGCCAGCAGTCCTGGACAGGTTAGCAATCAGCCCCAGCATTTT

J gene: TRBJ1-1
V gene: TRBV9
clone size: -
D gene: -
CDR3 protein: CASSVEARDTEAFF
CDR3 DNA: TGTGCCAGCAGCGTAGAAGCCCGGGACACTGAAGCTTTCTTT

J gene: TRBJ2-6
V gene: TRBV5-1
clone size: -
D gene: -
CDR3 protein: CASSPPSSGQSSGANVLTF
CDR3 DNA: TGCGCCAGCAGCCCACCCTCGTCGGGACAAAGCTCTGGGGCCAACGTCCTGACTTTC

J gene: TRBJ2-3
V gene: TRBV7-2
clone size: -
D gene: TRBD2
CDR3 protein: CASPRRGDSSTDTQYF
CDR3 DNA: TGTGCCAGCCCTAGGCGGGGGGACTCTAGCACAGATACGCAGTATTTT

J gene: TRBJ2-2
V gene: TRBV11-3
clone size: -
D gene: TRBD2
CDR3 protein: CASSLGSLAGDTGELFF
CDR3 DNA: TGTGCCAGCAGCCTAGGGTCCCTAGCGGGGGACACCGGGGAGCTGTTTTTT

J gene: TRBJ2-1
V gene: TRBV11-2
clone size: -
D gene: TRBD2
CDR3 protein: CASSSERGTYNEQFF
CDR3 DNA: TGTGCCAGCAGCTCTGAGCGGGGCACTTACAATGAGCAGTTCTTC

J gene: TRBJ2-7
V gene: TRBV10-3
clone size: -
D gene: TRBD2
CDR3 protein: CAISGGGSYEQYF
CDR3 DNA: TGTGCCATCAGCGGCGGGGGCTCCTACGAGCAGTACTTC

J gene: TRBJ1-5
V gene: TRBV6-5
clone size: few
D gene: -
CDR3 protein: CASSRDSNSNQPQHF
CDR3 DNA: TGTGCCAGCAGTCGAGACTCCAATAGCAATCAGCCCCAGCATTTT

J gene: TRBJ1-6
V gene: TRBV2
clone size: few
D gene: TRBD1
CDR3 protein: CASRDSSYNSPLHF
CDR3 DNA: TGTGCCAGTCGGGACAGCTCCTATAATTCACCCCTCCACTTT

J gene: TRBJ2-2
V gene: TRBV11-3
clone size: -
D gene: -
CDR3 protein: CASSQTTGLHGELFF
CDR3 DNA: TGTGCCAGCAGCCAAACGACAGGATTGCACGGGGAGCTGTTTTTT

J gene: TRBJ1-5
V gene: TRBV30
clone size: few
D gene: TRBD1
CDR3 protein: CAWRGDRATRNQPQHF
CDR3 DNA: TGTGCCTGGAGAGGGGACAGGGCCACCCGTAATCAGCCCCAGCATTTT

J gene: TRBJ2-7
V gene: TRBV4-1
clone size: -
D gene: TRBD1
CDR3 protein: CASSQLYRDSQQYF
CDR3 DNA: TGCGCCAGCAGCCAACTATACCGGGACAGCCAGCAGTACTTC